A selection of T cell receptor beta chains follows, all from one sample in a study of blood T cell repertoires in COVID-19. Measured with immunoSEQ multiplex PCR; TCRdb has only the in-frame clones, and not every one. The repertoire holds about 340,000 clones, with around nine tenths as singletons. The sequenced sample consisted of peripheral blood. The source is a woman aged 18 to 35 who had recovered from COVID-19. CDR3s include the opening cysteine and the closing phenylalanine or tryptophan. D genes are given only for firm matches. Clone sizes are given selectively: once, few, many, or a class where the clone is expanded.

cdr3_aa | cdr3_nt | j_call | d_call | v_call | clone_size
CSGLRGETQYF | TGCAGCGGGTTGCGTGGGGAGACCCAGTACTTC | TRBJ2-5 | . | TRBV20-1 | .
CASSADRLAKNIQYF | TGCGCCAGCAGCGCGGACAGGTTGGCCAAAAACATTCAGTACTTC | TRBJ2-4 | TRBD1 | TRBV5-1 | .
CASRRTGKKGANVLTF | TGTGCCAGCCGAAGGACAGGGAAAAAAGGGGCCAACGTCCTGACTTTC | TRBJ2-6 | TRBD1 | TRBV6-6 | .
CASRGTGTGGGGYTF | TGTGCCAGCAGGGGAACCGGGACAGGGGGCGGTGGCTACACCTTC | TRBJ1-2 | TRBD1 | TRBV27 | .
CASSSGQVNEKLFF | TGTGCCAGCAGCTCGGGACAGGTTAATGAAAAACTGTTTTTT | TRBJ1-4 | TRBD1 | TRBV5-4 | .
CAGGEVQGLAQPQHF | TGTGCCGGCGGCGAAGTTCAGGGGTTGGCTCAGCCCCAGCATTTT | TRBJ1-5 | . | TRBV28 | .
CSVVRGADEKLFF | TGCAGCGTTGTCCGGGGGGCCGATGAAAAACTGTTTTTT | TRBJ1-4 | . | TRBV29-1 | .
CASSLTSTASANYGYTF | TGTGCCAGCAGCTTAACATCGACAGCCTCAGCTAACTATGGCTACACCTTC | TRBJ1-2 | . | TRBV7-2 | .
CASSLIFGSHYGYTF | TGTGCCAGCAGCTTAATTTTCGGGTCCCACTATGGCTACACCTTC | TRBJ1-2 | . | TRBV7-9 | .
CASSFTPNYGYTF | TGTGCCAGCAGTTTTACACCTAACTATGGCTACACCTTC | TRBJ1-2 | . | TRBV12-3/TRBV12-4 | .
CASKDSLGRVAQYF | TGTGCCAGTAAGGACTCCCTGGGCCGCGTCGCGCAGTATTTT | TRBJ2-3 | . | TRBV19 | .
CASRAAQKNTEAFF | TGTGCCAGCAGAGCCGCACAGAAGAACACTGAAGCTTTCTTT | TRBJ1-1 | . | TRBV6-5 | .
CASSLGTGRMNTEAFF | TGTGCCAGCAGCTTAGGGACAGGGCGGATGAACACTGAAGCTTTCTTT | TRBJ1-1 | TRBD1 | TRBV7-2 | .
CASSWTSAGELFF | TGTGCCAGCAGTTGGACTAGCGCCGGGGAGCTGTTTTTT | TRBJ2-2 | TRBD2 | TRBV2 | .
CASSLQVSDIQYF | TGTGCCAGCAGCTTACAGGTTTCGGACATTCAGTACTTC | TRBJ2-4 | . | TRBV7-9 | .
CASSLNRNRYGYTF | TGTGCCAGCAGCTTAAACAGGAATAGGTATGGCTACACCTTC | TRBJ1-2 | . | TRBV7-9 | .
CARSFGQGPYSNQPQHF | TGTGCCAGAAGCTTCGGACAGGGACCCTATAGCAATCAGCCCCAGCATTTT | TRBJ1-5 | TRBD1 | TRBV5-3 | .
CASSREGAGSSGANVLTF | TGCGCCAGCAGCCGAGAGGGAGCTGGGAGCTCTGGGGCCAACGTCCTGACTTTC | TRBJ2-6 | . | TRBV4-1 | .
CASSPRDRSGNTIYF | TGTGCCAGCTCACCCCGGGACAGGTCTGGAAACACCATATATTTT | TRBJ1-3 | TRBD1 | TRBV18 | .
CASSESTVQAGIAFF | TGCGCCAGCAGTGAGTCGACTGTTCAGGCCGGGATTGCTTTCTTT | TRBJ1-1 | . | TRBV10-1 | .
CASSIGRNQPQHF | TGTGCCAGTAGTATAGGGAGAAATCAGCCCCAGCATTTT | TRBJ1-5 | . | TRBV19 | .
CASSRYTAGYGLNTEAFF | TGTGCCAGCAGCCGTTATACAGCGGGATACGGTTTGAACACTGAAGCTTTCTTT | TRBJ1-1 | . | TRBV11-2 | .
CASSLAGIYGYTF | TGTGCCAGCAGCTTAGCCGGGATCTATGGCTACACCTTC | TRBJ1-2 | . | TRBV11-3 | few
CASSTLAGHYNEQFF | TGTGCCAGTAGTACCCTAGCGGGCCACTACAATGAGCAGTTCTTC | TRBJ2-1 | TRBD2 | TRBV19 | .
CASSLVRGSLPEAFF | TGTGCCAGCAGCTTAGTTAGGGGGTCGCTTCCTGAAGCTTTCTTT | TRBJ1-1 | . | TRBV7-9 | .
CASSSPQRTDTQYF | TGTGCCAGCAGCTCCCCACAGCGCACAGATACGCAGTATTTT | TRBJ2-3 | . | TRBV7-9 | .
CASSDYGAGSNQPQHF | TGCGCCAGCAGTGACTATGGGGCAGGTAGCAATCAGCCCCAGCATTTT | TRBJ1-5 | . | TRBV10-2 | .
CASSARDRGANYGYTF | TGTGCCAGCAGCGCCCGGGACAGGGGCGCGAACTATGGCTACACCTTC | TRBJ1-2 | TRBD1 | TRBV13 | .
CASSYDRSYGYTF | TGTGCCAGCAGCTACGACAGGTCCTATGGCTACACCTTC | TRBJ1-2 | . | TRBV12-3/TRBV12-4 | .
CASGLVLGVMNTEAFF | TGTGCTAGTGGTTTGGTACTGGGAGTCATGAACACTGAAGCTTTCTTT | TRBJ1-1 | . | TRBV12-5 | .
CASSLKGVGKNIQYF | TGTGCCAGCAGCCTAAAAGGGGTGGGCAAAAACATTCAGTACTTC | TRBJ2-4 | . | TRBV5-4 | .
CASSRGLLAAISSSYNEQFF | TGCGCCAGCAGCCGGGGGTTACTAGCGGCGATCTCAAGCTCCTACAATGAGCAGTTCTTC | TRBJ2-1 | TRBD2 | TRBV4-1 | .
CASSVTGVDSYGYTF | TGTGCCAGTAGTGTAACAGGGGTGGACTCCTATGGCTACACCTTC | TRBJ1-2 | TRBD1 | TRBV19 | .
CASSPGVLGEKLFF | TGTGCCAGCAGCCCGGGGGTTCTTGGAGAAAAACTGTTTTTT | TRBJ1-4 | . | TRBV11-3 | few
CASGSSGFEQFF | TGTGCTAGTGGTTCTAGCGGGTTTGAGCAGTTCTTC | TRBJ2-1 | TRBD2 | TRBV12-5 | .
CASSPPGTSLNEQFF | TGTGCCAGCAGTCCCCCGGGGACTAGCTTAAATGAGCAGTTCTTC | TRBJ2-1 | TRBD2 | TRBV2 | .
CASSLILAGGGETQYF | TGTGCCAGCAGTCTTATACTAGCGGGAGGAGGCGAGACCCAGTACTTC | TRBJ2-5 | TRBD2 | TRBV7-2 | .
CASSRGQRSNQPQHF | TGCGCCAGCAGTAGAGGACAGAGGAGCAATCAGCCCCAGCATTTT | TRBJ1-5 | . | TRBV10-2 | .
CASSRDLLEAFF | TGTGCCAGCAGCCGGGACTTGTTAGAAGCTTTCTTT | TRBJ1-1 | . | TRBV5-5 | few
CSARLVNEQFF | TGCAGTGCTAGACTTGTCAATGAGCAGTTCTTC | TRBJ2-1 | . | TRBV20-1 | .
CASRATQGYTGYGYTF | TGTGCCAGCAGGGCAACTCAGGGGTACACGGGCTATGGCTACACCTTC | TRBJ1-2 | . | TRBV6-6 | .
CASSLGLVNYNEQFF | TGTGCCAGCAGCTTAGGACTAGTGAACTACAATGAGCAGTTCTTC | TRBJ2-1 | . | TRBV7-2 | .
CASSLGTPGNIQYF | TGTGCCAGCAGCTTGGGGACACCAGGAAACATTCAGTACTTC | TRBJ2-4 | . | TRBV5-6 | .
CASRVGGDPEAFF | TGTGCCAGCAGAGTTGGCGGGGACCCTGAAGCTTTCTTT | TRBJ1-1 | . | TRBV2 | .
CASSGRTVRSTIYF | TGTGCCAGCAGCGGGAGGACAGTGCGGAGCACCATATATTTT | TRBJ1-3 | . | TRBV2 | .
CASSQAGTSGPTGNEQFF | TGCGCCAGCAGCCAGGCCGGGACTAGCGGGCCTACGGGGAATGAGCAGTTCTTC | TRBJ2-1 | TRBD2 | TRBV4-1 | .
CASRGQGAGNEQFF | TGCGCCAGCAGGGGCCAGGGGGCGGGCAATGAGCAGTTCTTC | TRBJ2-1 | TRBD1 | TRBV5-1 | .
CASSTLRHIHGQDKLSGANVLTF | TGTGCCAGCAGTACCCTTAGACATATACACGGACAGGATAAGCTTTCTGGGGCCAACGTCCTGACTTTC | TRBJ2-6 | TRBD1 | TRBV2 | .
CATSDLQGHTDTQYF | TGTGCCACCAGTGATTTACAGGGGCACACAGATACGCAGTATTTT | TRBJ2-3 | TRBD1 | TRBV24-1 | few
CASGWGDYGYTF | TGTGCCAGCGGGTGGGGGGACTATGGCTACACCTTC | TRBJ1-2 | . | TRBV11-3 | .